The 30 T cell receptor beta chains listed next were all sequenced from one sample in a study of blood T cell repertoires in COVID-19. The data were produced by immunoSEQ multiplex PCR, yet TCRdb's version contains in-frame clones alone and is incomplete. This table holds more than 200,000 clones, 70% to 90% found once. The sequenced material came from peripheral blood. The receptors originated from an older woman with COVID-19, enrolled during active disease.

On this clone itself: Distinct nucleotide sequences in the sample also encode this CDR3. DNA of the CDR3: TGTGCCAGCAGCCTCAGCGGCGGAGAGTACCAAGAGACCCAGTACTTC. Residues: CASSLSGGEYQETQYF. The chain uses TRBV27 and TRBJ2-5; D may be TRBD2 (5 bases). Germline lookup yields CDR1 MNHEY and CDR2 SMNVEV (reference sequence). The CDR3 is 16 amino acids. V dropped 6 bases and J dropped 0 bases, with 17 bases sitting between them.

V and J are TRBV27 and TRBJ1-2, with TRBD1 identical over 11 bases. Losses at the gene ends were 7 bases for V and 6 bases for J; bases not matched to a gene: 4. This CDR3 has 13 residues. Germline V gene lookup returns CDR1 MNHEY and CDR2 SMNVEV (reference sequence). In nucleotides, the CDR3 is TGTGCCAGCACTGGACAGGGGGCGGATGGCTACACCTTC. Protein: CASTGQGADGYTF.

The J gene is TRBJ2-1, the V gene TRBV24-1; TRBD2 agrees at 11 bases. This CDR3 has 16 residues. The V segment lost 7 bases and the J segment 9 bases; nucleotides outside the gene matches: 13. From germline, CDR1 is KGHDR and CDR2 SFDVKD. The CDR3 DNA is TGTGCCACCAGCGGGGGGGCTAGCGGGAGGACTGGTGAGCAGTTCTTC. Residues: CATSGGASGRTGEQFF.

V usage is TRBV5-1 and J usage is TRBJ2-5; 8 bases fit TRBD2. The V gene end was trimmed by 5 bases and the J gene end by 0 bases; junction bases not matched to a gene: 6. The germline gives CDR1 SGHRS, CDR2 YFSETQ. This CDR3 is built from 15 residues. CDR3 DNA: TGCGCCAGCAGGAAGGTAGCGGGGTACCAAGAGACCCAGTACTTC. Amino acid sequence: CASRKVAGYQETQYF.

This chain joins TRBV7-2 and TRBJ2-7; TRBD2 aligns across 10 bases. With 3 bases clipped from V and 4 bases from J, the junction kept 6 bases outside the gene matches. The CDR3 consists of 15 residues. Germline CDR1 and CDR2: SGHTA and FQGNSA. CDR3 sequence (DNA): TGTGCCAGCAGCTTTGAAACTAGCGGGATTTACGAGCAGTACTTC. Protein product: CASSFETSGIYEQYF.

This sequence joins TRBV7-2 and TRBJ2-4; D is possibly TRBD1 (5 bases). Germline loops: CDR1 SGHTA, CDR2 FQGNSA. V dropped 2 bases and J dropped 6 bases, with 11 bases sitting between them. This CDR3 has 14 residues. The CDR3 nucleotides read TGTGCCAGCAGCTTACGTGGCAGGGTAAACATTCAGTACTTC. This sequence encodes CASSLRGRVNIQYF.

The V call is TRBV27, the J call TRBJ2-7, with 9 positions matching TRBD2. The CDR3 runs to 14 residues. Trimming took 7 bases from V and 4 from J; bases not matched to a gene: 8. The germline gives CDR1 MNHEY, CDR2 SMNVEV (reference sequence). The CDR3 nucleotides are TGTGCCAGCACCGTTAGCGGGAGAGGGTACGAGCAGTACTTC. It encodes CASTVSGRGYEQYF.

The J gene is TRBJ2-1, the V gene TRBV5-1; tentative D call: TRBD1 (7 bases). The CDR3 has 16 residues. Trimming took 4 bases from V and 5 from J, leaving 19 bases between them. Germline CDR1 and CDR2: SGHRS and YFSETQ. In DNA, the CDR3 is TGCGCCAGCAGCCCAGGGGGGCGGGGACTCAACAATGAGCAGTTCTTC. The encoded protein is CASSPGGRGLNNEQFF.

V is TRBV10-3 and J is TRBJ1-1; D perhaps matches TRBD1 (5 bases). V was pared by 9 bases and J by 1 base, with 15 bases between. CDR1 is ENHRY, CDR2 SYGVKD, per germline. This CDR3 comprises 14 residues. The CDR3 reads CAIRGTNRNTEAFF. The CDR3 DNA sequence: TGTGCCATTCGGGGGACGAACAGGAACACTGAAGCTTTCTTT.

This chain uses TRBV19 with TRBJ2-1; 9 bases fit TRBD1. Germline V gives CDR1 LNHDA, CDR2 SQIVND (reference sequence). V was clipped by 3 bases and J by 7 bases; unmatched bases: 10. The CDR3 length is 16 residues. The CDR3 DNA follows: TGTGCCAGTAGTATGTGGGTTACAGGGGGCGGAAATGAGCAGTTCTTC. The encoded protein is CASSMWVTGGGNEQFF.

This clone appeared a single time. The V call is TRBV4-1, the J call TRBJ2-3; tentative D call: TRBD2 (5 bases). This CDR3 is built from 15 residues. Germline V CDR1 and CDR2: MGHRA, YSYEKL. Trimming removed 0 bases from V and 0 bases from J, with 7 bases in between. In nucleotides, the CDR3 is TGCGCCAGCAGCCAAGAATGGACTAGCACAGATACGCAGTATTTT. Translation gives CASSQEWTSTDTQYF.

This chain links TRBV28 with TRBJ1-5, with D possibly matching TRBD1 (5 bases). This CDR3 contains 17 residues. The germline gives CDR1 MDHEN, CDR2 SYDVKM. V lost 3 bases and J lost 3, with 18 bases in between. The CDR3 sequence: CASSFPLRGPYNQPQHF. In DNA form, the CDR3 reads TGTGCCAGCAGTTTCCCCCTGCGGGGACCCTACAATCAGCCCCAGCATTTT.

V and J are TRBV9 and TRBJ2-3; TRBD1 is a possible D gene (6 bases). This CDR3 region has 15 residues. V was cut by 2 bases and J by 3 bases, with 13 bases left in between. Germline CDR1 reads SGDLS; CDR2 reads YYNGEE. DNA of the CDR3: TGTGCCAGCAGCGTCGAGGGGGTTGGGACAGATACGCAGTATTTT. Its protein product is CASSVEGVGTDTQYF. The variable domain in full, completed from reference TRBV9 and TRBJ2-3, reads DSGVTQTPKHLITATGQRVTLRCSPRSGDLSVYWYQQSLDQGLQFLIQYYNGEERAKGNILERFSAQQFPDLHSELNLSSLELGDSALYFCASSVEGVGTDTQYFGPGTRLTVL.

The chain has TRBV6-6 and TRBJ2-7, with 7 bases matching TRBD1. Trimming cost V 6 bases and J 0 bases; bases outside gene matches: 5. The CDR3 is 14 amino acids. The germline V gene encodes CDR1 MNHNY and CDR2 SVGAGI (reference sequence). The CDR3 reads CASRRQGTSYEQYF. CDR3 nucleotides: TGTGCCAGCAGGAGACAGGGTACCTCCTACGAGCAGTACTTC.

The genes are TRBV24-1 and TRBJ2-7, with D possibly TRBD1 on 5 matching bases. CDR3 length: 13 amino acids. Germline V gene lookup returns CDR1 KGHDR and CDR2 SFDVKD. V lost 2 bases to trimming and J lost 6 bases, with 10 bases between them. The CDR3 is CATSDWQGPEQYF. The CDR3 DNA reads TGTGCCACCAGTGATTGGCAGGGTCCCGAGCAGTACTTC.

The chain combines TRBV16 with TRBJ2-1, with 15 bases identical to TRBD2. The length of the CDR3 is 19 residues. Germline V lookup: CDR1 KGHSY, CDR2 FQNENV. Unmatched junction bases numbered 8, after V lost 5 bases and J lost 0 bases. The CDR3 bases are TGTGCCAGCAGCTCACCCGGGACTAGCGGGGGGTTCTCCTACAATGAGCAGTTCTTC. Translation: CASSSPGTSGGFSYNEQFF.

This rearrangement joins TRBV30 to TRBJ2-1; tentative D call: TRBD2 (5 bases). V was pared by 3 bases and J by 4 bases, with 16 bases between. The CDR3 is made up of 15 amino acids. Germline CDR1 and CDR2: GTSNPN and SVGIG (reference sequence). The CDR3 region has the DNA TGTGCCTGGAGGGGTTGGGCCGAGGGATACAATGAGCAGTTCTTC. This gives the protein CAWRGWAEGYNEQFF.

This chain connects TRBV4-3 to TRBJ1-2, with unresolved D. Trimming took off 0 bases at V and 4 bases at J, with 12 bases between the two ends. Germline assignment: CDR1 LGHNA and CDR2 YSLEER. The CDR3 consists of 15 residues. The CDR3 bases are TGCGCCAGCAGCCAAGAGAGGGCGGGCGTCTATGGCTACACCTTC. As protein: CASSQERAGVYGYTF.

The chain is built from TRBV19 and TRBJ2-3; 13 bases match TRBD2. The germline gives CDR1 LNHDA, CDR2 SQIVND (reference sequence). The CDR3 consists of 17 residues. V was clipped by 4 bases and J by 5 bases; unmatched bases: 9. CDR3 nucleotide sequence: TGTGCCAGTAGTACCCCCGGGACTAGCGGGACCGGAGATACGCAGTATTTT. This gives the protein CASSTPGTSGTGDTQYF.

This clone was found a few times. The V call is TRBV28, the J call TRBJ1-3; 7 bases fit TRBD1. Germline V CDR1 and CDR2: MDHEN, SYDVKM. V lost 5 bases, J lost 2 bases, and 6 bases stayed unmatched. The CDR3 has 15 amino acids. CDR3 DNA sequence: TGTGCCAGCAGTGCTACAGGGGTTACTGGAAACACCATATATTTT. Protein sequence: CASSATGVTGNTIYF.

The chain carries TRBV10-3 and TRBJ2-5; 7 bases align to TRBD1. This CDR3 spans 13 amino acids. The junction had 2 bases not matched to a gene; V was cut back by 6 bases and J by 1 base. Germline V gene lookup returns CDR1 ENHRY and CDR2 SYGVKD. The CDR3 bases are TGTGCCATCAGCGGACAGGTCCAAGAGACCCAGTACTTC. This sequence encodes CAISGQVQETQYF.

This clone occurred once. This chain links TRBV7-6 with TRBJ2-3, with 7 bases fitting TRBD2. J lost 1 base, V lost 5 bases, and 6 bases had no gene match. The CDR3 runs 15 residues. Per germline, CDR1 SGHVS and CDR2 FNYEAQ. The CDR3 bases are TGTGCCAGCAGCCCAATAGCGGGCCGCACAGATACGCAGTATTTT. It specifies CASSPIAGRTDTQYF.

The V and J genes are TRBV5-1 and TRBJ2-3; 8 positions match TRBD2. Germline loops: CDR1 SGHRS, CDR2 YFSETQ. After removal of 5 bases from V and 0 bases from J, the junction contained 5 bases not matched to a gene. The CDR3 is 15 amino acids. CDR3 sequence: CASSRGRQSTDTQYF. Here the CDR3 DNA reads TGCGCCAGCAGTCGCGGGAGGCAGAGCACAGATACGCAGTATTTT. Based on the CDR3 plus reference TRBV5-1 and TRBJ2-3, the full variable domain is KAGVTQTPRYLIKTRGQQVTLSCSPISGHRSVSWYQQTPGQGLQFLFEYFSETQRNKGNFPGRFSGRQFSNSRSEMNVSTLELGDSALYLCASSRGRQSTDTQYFGPGTRLTVL.

The rearrangement links TRBV5-1 to TRBJ2-5, with D perhaps matching TRBD1 (5 bases). This CDR3 comprises 14 residues. Germline CDR1 SGHRS, CDR2 YFSETQ. The V and J ends lost 4 bases and 2 bases respectively, with 12 bases between them. The CDR3 protein is CASSQLAGQETQYF. The CDR3 nucleotides are TGCGCCAGCAGCCAATTAGCAGGGCAAGAGACCCAGTACTTC.

The CDR3 bases are TGCGCCAGCAGCCAAGATCTGTCGTCGCAGCCCCAGCATTTT. It is translated as CASSQDLSSQPQHF. The rearrangement joins TRBV4-3 to TRBJ1-5; D uncertain. Germline CDR1 and CDR2: LGHNA and YSLEER. The CDR3 sequence is 14 residues long. V lost 0 bases to trimming and J lost 7 bases, with 10 bases between them.

The rearrangement uses TRBV5-6 and TRBJ2-3; 8 nucleotides agree with TRBD1. The CDR3 has 14 amino acids. The J segment lost 4 bases and the V segment lost 4 bases, leaving 5 bases of the junction unmatched. Germline V gene data show CDR1 as SGHDT and CDR2 as YYEEEE. The CDR3 nucleotides are TGTGCCAGCAGCCGGGACAGGAGGGCAGATACGCAGTATTTT. Translated, it gives CASSRDRRADTQYF.

In DNA form, the CDR3 reads TGTGCCAGCGGGGCGGACTATGGCTACACCTTC. Protein product: CASGADYGYTF. This chain links TRBV6-5 with TRBJ1-2; TRBD1 is a possible D gene (5 bases). Trimming pared 8 bases from V and 3 bases from J, leaving 7 bases between. The CDR3 length is 11 residues. The germline gives CDR1 MNHEY, CDR2 SVGAGI.

This clone was seen a single time. The chain has TRBV12-5 and TRBJ2-7; TRBD2 matches at 12 bases. Germline V gives CDR1 LGHNT, CDR2 FRNRAP. This CDR3 comprises 15 residues. V dropped 5 bases and J dropped 3; count of bases not matched to a gene: 5. The CDR3 DNA reads as TGTGCTAGTGGTCAGAGACTAGCGGGAGACTACGAGCAGTACTTC. Its translation: CASGQRLAGDYEQYF.

The V call is TRBV30, the J call TRBJ1-5, with a weak D call TRBD1 (5 bases). This CDR3 is built from 15 residues. V lost 4 bases and J lost 2, with 15 bases in between. Per the germline V gene, CDR1 is GTSNPN and CDR2 is SVGIG (reference sequence). CDR3 in amino acids: CAWTRGRGGNQPQHF. CDR3 DNA: TGTGCCTGGACGCGGGGACGGGGGGGCAATCAGCCCCAGCATTTT.

V and J are TRBV27 and TRBJ1-3; D may be TRBD1 (5 bases). The CDR3 spans 15 residues. The V gene's germline CDR1 is MNHEY and CDR2 SMNVEV (reference sequence). The V end was cut by 0 bases, the J end by 2 bases, with 8 bases between. This CDR3 is CASSLSPGTGNTIYF. As DNA, the CDR3 is TGTGCCAGCAGTTTATCGCCAGGGACTGGAAACACCATATATTTT.